This TCR beta chain was sequenced in a study of blood T cell repertoires in COVID-19. In the original analysis: Amplification of reference gene primers provided the estimated nucleated cell counts. Generated by immunoSEQ multiplex PCR, the TCRdb table keeps only in-frame clones and is missing some. V and J calls plus clone size are reproduced from that table; the DNA served to infer D and trimming. Of some 120,000 clones listed, 90% are singletons. Trimming pared 5 bases from V and 4 bases from J, leaving 14 bases between. CDR1 and CDR2 (germline): MNHEY, SMNVEV (reference sequence). The CDR3 loop spans 14 amino acids.

This chain uses TRBV27 with TRBJ1-2, with D unresolved. Sequencing was carried out using peripheral blood. The receptor comes from a man aged 60-69 years with COVID-19, enrolled during active disease. The CDR3 DNA reads as TGTGCCAGCAGTCCGTCCAGTAATGTCTATGGCTACACCTTC. Protein: CASSPSSNVYGYTF.